The 10 T cell receptor beta chains given below trace back to one sample, sequenced in a study of molecular identifiers for immune sequencing clone quantification. MiXCR, applied by TCRdb to the PCR reads, yields one record per CDR3 protein. This sample has some 100,000 distinct CDR3 sequences, with roughly 19% found just once. Sequencing input: naive CD8+ T cells from blood, with Jurkat cell RNA spiked in. Subset in this sample: FACS-sorted CD8+CD4-CCR7+CD45RA+ naive T cells. These receptors originate from a human donor in good health. Some libraries in this study had Jurkat cell RNA spiked in.

This clonotype was recorded many times. The chain is built from TRBV27 and TRBJ1-2, with 9 bases that match TRBD1. CDR1 and CDR2 (germline): MNHEY, SMNVEV (reference sequence). The CDR3 length is 15 residues. V gave up 0 bases and J gave up 4 bases; unmatched junction bases: 3. The CDR3 sequence is CASSLSTGGAYGYTF. CDR3 coding DNA: TGTGCCAGCAGTTTATCCACAGGGGGCGCCTATGGCTACACCTTC.

This clonotype was picked up many times. This chain joins TRBV20-1 and TRBJ1-4, with D maybe TRBD1 (5 bases). Germline CDR1 is DFQATT and CDR2 is SNEGSKA (reference sequence). The V and J ends lost 1 base and 0 bases respectively, with 12 bases between them. The CDR3 contains 16 residues. The CDR3 protein is CSARGGGEATNEKLFF. The CDR3 coding sequence is TGCAGTGCTAGAGGAGGAGGGGAGGCAACTAATGAAAAACTGTTTTTT.

This clonotype showed up many times. V is TRBV9 and J is TRBJ1-1, with D possibly matching TRBD1 (5 bases). V was shortened by 0 bases and J by 7 bases, with 10 bases between the two germline ends. This CDR3 has 13 amino acids. The germline V gene has CDR1 SGDLS and CDR2 YYNGEE. CDR3 coding DNA: TGTGCCAGCAGCGTAGTTTCAGGGTATGAAGCTTTCTTT. The encoded protein is CASSVVSGYEAFF.

The chain uses TRBV12-3 or TRBV12-4 and TRBJ2-3; the D gene is possibly TRBD1 (6 bases). The CDR3 runs 14 residues. V gave up 7 bases and J gave up 2 bases, with 13 bases separating them. CDR3 residues: CASTLGHITDTQYF. In DNA, the CDR3 is TGTGCCAGCACCCTGGGACATATCACAGATACGCAGTATTTT.

About this clonotype: A much larger clone sits a single nucleotide away, making a read error possible. The chain combines TRBV14 with TRBJ2-7; D assignment may be TRBD1 or TRBD2 (5 bases each). Germline assignment: CDR1 SGHDN and CDR2 FVKESK. The CDR3 loop spans 15 amino acids. CDR3 DNA: TGTGCCAGCAGCCAAGGATGGGGCAGCGGCTACGAGCAGAACTTC. As protein: CASSQGWGSGYEQNF.

This clonotype was seen at least ten times. The chain has TRBV6-5 and TRBJ2-1, with D perhaps being TRBD1 or TRBD2 (5 bases each). The CDR3 extends over 15 amino acids. Trimming removed 7 bases from V and 4 bases from J, with 17 bases in between. Germline V gene lookup returns CDR1 MNHEY and CDR2 SVGAGI. The CDR3 loop is CASTLSGDPYNEQFF. DNA of the CDR3: TGTGCCAGCACCCTCTCCGGGGACCCATACAATGAGCAGTTCTTC.

This clonotype appeared a few times. This chain joins TRBV18 and TRBJ2-1, with TRBD2 identical over 7 bases. V shed 0 bases, J shed 10 bases, and the junction held 9 bases outside the gene matches. The CDR3 is 15 residues long. CDR1 KGHSH and CDR2 LQKENI come from the germline V gene. The CDR3 spells CASSPPPSGIGEQFF. CDR3 sequence (DNA): TGTGCCAGCTCACCACCTCCTAGCGGCATCGGCGAGCAGTTCTTC. The full variable domain, with the rest looked up from reference TRBV18 and TRBJ2-1, is NAGVMQNPRHLVRRRGQEARLRCSPMKGHSHVYWYRQLPEEGLKFMVYLQKENIIDESGMPKERFSAEFPKEGPSILRIQQVVRGDSAAYFCASSPPPSGIGEQFFGPGTRLTVL.

This clonotype was picked up many times. This chain joins TRBV6-5 and TRBJ2-7; possible D gene TRBD2, 5 bases. The CDR3 extends over 13 amino acids. The V end lost 0 bases, the J end lost 2 bases, and 5 bases lay between the germline ends. From germline, CDR1 is MNHEY and CDR2 SVGAGI. The CDR3 DNA is TGTGCCAGCAGTTACTCGAGGGCCTACGAGCAGTACTTC. Amino acid sequence: CASSYSRAYEQYF.

Points on this clonotype: Lacking the conserved final phenylalanine or tryptophan, this CDR3 likely reflects a read error. The genes are TRBV12-3 or TRBV12-4 and TRBJ1-5; the D is unclear. CDR3 length equals 14 residues. The germline V and J ends were trimmed by 6 bases and 7 bases, with 16 bases remaining between them. The CDR3 nucleotides are TGTGCCAGCAGAGGAGGAGGATATCGGCAGCCCCAGCATTCT. Amino acids: CASRGGGYRQPQHS.

In regard to this clonotype: A much larger clonotype is one base distant, so this may be a read error. This chain uses TRBV27 with TRBJ2-3; D call uncertain. Trimming took 3 bases from V and 4 from J, leaving 11 bases between them. Germline assignment: CDR1 MNHEY and CDR2 SMNVEV (reference sequence). The CDR3 has 14 amino acids. As DNA, the CDR3 is TGTGCCAGCAGTTTGACACAATCCGCAGATACGCAGTATTTT. It is translated as CASSLTQSADTQYF.